A selection of T cell receptor beta chains follows, all from one sample in a study of shared clonotypes between healthy human individuals. Data came from immunoSEQ multiplex PCR; TCRdb stores just in-frame clones and leaves some out. Of over a million clones listed, around 74% are singletons. Specimen: memory CD4+ T cells sorted from blood. Source of these receptors: a young man in good health. CDR3s include the opening cysteine and the closing phenylalanine or tryptophan. Each record gives: V gene, J gene, D gene, clone size, CDR3 DNA, CDR3 protein. A D gene is named only where the DNA matches it firmly. Where a row states a size, it is once, few, many or the class of an expanded clone; other rows omit it.

V gene: TRBV19
J gene: TRBJ2-2
D gene: NA
clone size: many
CDR3 DNA: TGTGCCAGTAGTATTAAATTGGGAGCCGGGGAGCTGTTTTTT
CDR3 protein: CASSIKLGAGELFF

V gene: TRBV7-6
J gene: TRBJ2-3
D gene: NA
clone size: NA
CDR3 DNA: TGTGCCAGCAGCGACCGGACAGATACGCAGTATTTT
CDR3 protein: CASSDRTDTQYF

V gene: TRBV10-3
J gene: TRBJ1-2
D gene: TRBD1
clone size: once
CDR3 DNA: TGTGCCATCAGTGGGAAAACAGGGGGCAACTATGGCTACACCTTC
CDR3 protein: CAISGKTGGNYGYTF

V gene: TRBV30
J gene: TRBJ1-2
D gene: TRBD1
clone size: few
CDR3 DNA: TGTGCCTGGTTGGGGGGACAGAGGGGCTATGGCTACACCTTC
CDR3 protein: CAWLGGQRGYGYTF

V gene: TRBV19
J gene: TRBJ1-1
D gene: TRBD1
clone size: NA
CDR3 DNA: TGTGCCAGTAGTCCGGACAGGGGAACTGAAGCTTTCTTT
CDR3 protein: CASSPDRGTEAFF

V gene: TRBV2
J gene: TRBJ2-3
D gene: NA
clone size: few
CDR3 DNA: TGTGCCAGCAGTCCCCGCTCAGGCAGGGGGGCAGATACGCAGTATTTT
CDR3 protein: CASSPRSGRGADTQYF

V gene: TRBV7-2
J gene: TRBJ2-2
D gene: NA
clone size: NA
CDR3 DNA: TGTGCCAGCAGCTTAGTACAGGGAACCGGGGAGCTGTTTTTT
CDR3 protein: CASSLVQGTGELFF

V gene: TRBV6-5
J gene: TRBJ1-1
D gene: NA
clone size: NA
CDR3 DNA: TGTGCCAGCAGTTACTCGAGGCGGATGGACACTGAAGCTTTCTTT
CDR3 protein: CASSYSRRMDTEAFF

V gene: TRBV7-9
J gene: TRBJ1-1
D gene: NA
clone size: few
CDR3 DNA: TGTGCCAGCAGTTTACAGGGTTCTGAAGCTTTCTTT
CDR3 protein: CASSLQGSEAFF

V gene: TRBV19
J gene: TRBJ1-2
D gene: NA
clone size: NA
CDR3 DNA: TGTGCCAGTAGTCCACCCCTCCCGGGGACGGACGGCTACACCTTC
CDR3 protein: CASSPPLPGTDGYTF

V gene: TRBV7-2
J gene: TRBJ1-1
D gene: NA
clone size: NA
CDR3 DNA: TGTGCCAGCAGCTGGGGGGTCCGGAGGGTCCCTGAAGCTTTCTTT
CDR3 protein: CASSWGVRRVPEAFF

V gene: TRBV7-7
J gene: TRBJ1-1
D gene: NA
clone size: NA
CDR3 DNA: TGTGCTAGCAGCTTCAGGGTAAACACTGAAGCTTTCTTT
CDR3 protein: CASSFRVNTEAFF

V gene: TRBV5-5
J gene: TRBJ1-5
D gene: NA
clone size: NA
CDR3 DNA: TGTGCCAGCAGCTTGGGTGGAGGGAATCAGCCCCAGCATTTT
CDR3 protein: CASSLGGGNQPQHF

V gene: TRBV7-2
J gene: TRBJ1-4
D gene: NA
clone size: NA
CDR3 DNA: TGTGCCAGCACGCTTGGTCCAGCTATTGAAAAACTGTTTTTT
CDR3 protein: CASTLGPAIEKLFF

V gene: TRBV18
J gene: TRBJ2-1
D gene: NA
clone size: once
CDR3 DNA: TGTGCCAGCTCACCACGCCTGAGCTCCTACAATGAGCAGTTCTTC
CDR3 protein: CASSPRLSSYNEQFF

V gene: TRBV5-1
J gene: TRBJ2-7
D gene: NA
clone size: NA
CDR3 DNA: TGCGCCAGCAGCTTATCAGGGGAGTTCCACGAGCAGTACTTC
CDR3 protein: CASSLSGEFHEQYF

V gene: TRBV19
J gene: TRBJ1-5
D gene: NA
clone size: few
CDR3 DNA: TGTGCCAGTAGTATAGGTCCGTCCAGTCAGCCCCAGCATTTT
CDR3 protein: CASSIGPSSQPQHF